Below, one TCR beta chain is given with its context. These data originate in a study of monozygotic twins with inflammatory bowel disease. Whole blood, unsorted for T cells, was the source of total RNA. The CDR3 covers 11 residues. Per the germline V gene, CDR1 is SQVTM and CDR2 is ANQGSEA. Each CDR3 protein gets one entry in TCRdb, which reprocessed the 5' RACE reads and gives no DNA. Across roughly 300,000 distinct CDR3 sequences, the top ten clones capture more than 4.5% of the sample. The sequence was obtained from a human donor with ulcerative colitis or Crohn's disease, or a healthy co-twin of an affected twin (not recorded which). The sequencing input was blood. This chain uses TRBV29-1 with TRBJ1-1. CDR3 in amino acids: CSPRVEGEAFF.